The clone carrying this T cell receptor (beta chain) was seen only once. In the original workflow: Amplification from reference gene primers served as the basis for estimated nucleated cell counts. Clones were read by immunoSEQ multiplex PCR, and TCRdb kept only the in-frame ones, dropping some. V, J and clone size are taken as reported in that table, and D and trimming were inferred from the DNA itself. This sample has 220,000 or so clones; roughly 80% occur once, and the top ten carry around 5.1%. This CDR3 comprises 15 residues. Trimming took 3 bases from V and 4 from J; bases not matched to a gene: 6. Germline assignment: CDR1 SGDLS and CDR2 YYNGEE. The sample comes from a study of blood T cell repertoires in COVID-19.

Sequenced sample: peripheral blood. The V and J genes are TRBV9 and TRBJ1-1; TRBD1 matches at 10 bases. The receptor comes from a woman aged 70-85 years with acute or convalescent COVID-19. DNA for the CDR3: TGTGCCAGCAGCGCCCAGGGACAGGGGATCACTGAAGCTTTCTTT. Translating it yields CASSAQGQGITEAFF. The full variable domain, with the rest looked up from reference TRBV9 and TRBJ1-1, is DSGVTQTPKHLITATGQRVTLRCSPRSGDLSVYWYQQSLDQGLQFLIQYYNGEERAKGNILERFSAQQFPDLHSELNLSSLELGDSALYFCASSAQGQGITEAFFGQGTRLTVV.